This T cell receptor (beta chain) derives from a study of identical twins (dated by TCRdb to 2016 to 2017). In terms of the full investigation: The study deep-sequenced TCR alpha and beta repertoires from monozygotic twins, unrelated adults of various ages and cord blood to test whether fetal clonotypes persist. Replicate twin experiments were performed at different times using different library preparation protocols to rule out contamination.

The method was 5' RACE. Sequenced using an Illumina HiSeq 2000. Template switching introduced a universal primer binding site; the final cDNA contained a unique molecular identifier, enabling accurate counting of TCR cDNA molecules. First-strand cDNA for TCR alpha and beta chains was synthesized from specific primers in the conserved constant-segment region. To control for contamination, every cDNA library was double barcoded, receiving both a SMART-Mk sample barcode and Illumina barcodes. Two successive PCR steps introduced TruSeq adapter sequences along with Illumina sample barcodes. The TCR alpha and beta cDNA libraries were sequenced on the Illumina HiSeq platform using custom primers. Per the source publication's procedure: Raw reads were processed with MiGEC to extract unique molecular identifiers, and MiXCR was used to determine CDR3 positions. Recombination models were inferred per individual with the repgenHMM and IGoR tools using an EM algorithm. Shared clonotype analysis was performed with the tcR package in R, normalizing sharing by the product of cloneset sizes. Out-of-frame nonproductive sequences were analyzed to study raw recombination free of thymic and clonal selection effects. TCRdb reanalyzed the raw reads on its own, using fastp at Q25 for trimming and MiXCR for clone calling, and kept in-frame beta chains. Every entry covers one CDR3 protein and lists the most common genes and DNA from its rows. The V and J calls and clone size are TCRdb's, not the authors'. For this sample the table gives hundreds of thousands of distinct CDR3 sequences, of which around 6% were detected only once. The leading ten clones occupy 1.5% to 2% of the sample.

Only healthy Caucasian donors were included. The researchers also sequenced three unrelated adults who were not twins: a male aged 18 to 29, a male aged 50 to 60, and a female aged 50 to 60. Miltenyi CD45RO+ enrichment and human naive T-cell isolation kits were used to isolate memory (CD45RO+) and naive T cells from PBMC. The paper's findings and limits, for the study overall: Excess twin sharing in beta out-of-frame sequences was weaker because fewer shared sequences lowered the signal-to-noise ratio. Invariant T cells such as MAIT and iNKT could partly confound zero-insertion analyses, though diverse VJ usage argued against this for most clonotypes. Abundant cord blood beta clonotypes carried fewer insertions; young adult naive repertoires showed a weaker similar trend, while memory repertoires showed none. Recombination models systematically underestimated out-of-frame TCR alpha sharing in monozygotic twins but agreed with sharing between unrelated individuals. Out-of-frame TCR alpha sequences shared between twins showed an excess of low generation-probability sequences compared with coincidental sharing between unrelated individuals. Because the same donors could not be followed over many years, conclusions were based on cross-sectional statistical analysis.

A remark on this clonotype: Its specific antigen is unknown. No much larger clone exists at a distance of one base, and base qualities are not known.

This clonotype originated in a man younger than 30 in good health. The sample comprised naive T cells sorted from blood. The cell subset or site label corresponds to: cells isolated with a human naive T-cell isolation kit.

The CDR3 here reads CASSGGTGLGETQYF. The DNA sequence is given as TGTGCCAGCAGTGGAGGGACAGGTCTAGGGGAGACCCAGTACTTC. The receptor chain draws on TRBV12-3 or TRBV12-4 and TRBJ2-5; 8 bases in the middle match TRBD1. The cysteine opens and the phenylalanine closes a CDR3 of 15 amino acids. Only the CDR3 portion is preserved as DNA: 45 bases, with reading frame beginning at the first base. V trim: 5 bases; J trim: 5 bases; unmatched bases: 10.